The sequence of this TCR beta chain was determined in a study of CD8+ T cells in alopecia areata. General study results and limits: Higher clonality was seen in lesional scalp than in normal scalp, especially in alopecia totalis/universalis. Patients shared TCRs less clearly than mice did, possibly owing to HLA.

Sorting of the five patients' CD4+ cells gave CD25+CD127- cells as the output. The study team obtained lesional scalp punch biopsies and peripheral blood from alopecia areata patients. Researchers picked out CD4+ and CD8+ T cells from PBMCs by sorting. There are 13 residues in the CDR3. The germline V gene has CDR1 LNHDA and CDR2 SQIVND (reference sequence). Between the trimmed V and J ends, which lost 7 bases and 0 bases, there was a span of 7 bases. This clone occurred a few times. Its specificity is not known. Extracted from the samples, RNA was reverse transcribed into cDNA to serve as the sequencing template. Libraries were prepared by immunoSEQ multiplex PCR; TCRdb keeps only in-frame clonotypes and omits some of them. The sample comprises 37,000 or so clones, around 57% of which are singletons, and more than 1.5% rests with the top ten.

This receptor was obtained from a human donor with alopecia areata. The chain recombines TRBV19 with TRBJ1-5, with unresolved D. Material: CD4+ Tregs sorted from blood. The CDR3 bases are TGTGCCAGTAACGGCGCTAGCAATCAGCCCCAGCATTTT. Amino acid sequence: CASNGASNQPQHF.